This record covers a single T cell receptor beta chain. These data are taken from a study of response to subunit inactivated influenza vaccine. TCRdb re-called the RT-PCR reads through MiXCR, storing one row per CDR3 protein. The sample carries 500,000 to 600,000 distinct CDR3 sequences, around 11% recorded once. The data were also submitted as part of a second study, on T cells expressing NK-cell markers. That paper states: It was by 5'RACE template switching with UMIs that TCR beta cDNA was made.

The sequencing used PBMCs from blood, collected on the day of vaccination. The clonotype comes from a middle-aged man who received an inactivated influenza vaccine.

CDR3 sequence reads: CSVLAVSTDTQYF. CDR3 sequence (DNA): TGCAGTGTTCTAGCGGTTAGCACAGATACGCAGTATTTT. The chain recombines TRBV20-1 with TRBJ2-3; 7 positions match TRBD2. CDR1 and CDR2 (germline): DFQATT, SNEGSKA (reference sequence). This CDR3 spans 13 amino acids. Germline trimming cut 7 bases from V and 0 bases from J; bases unmatched to any gene: 4.